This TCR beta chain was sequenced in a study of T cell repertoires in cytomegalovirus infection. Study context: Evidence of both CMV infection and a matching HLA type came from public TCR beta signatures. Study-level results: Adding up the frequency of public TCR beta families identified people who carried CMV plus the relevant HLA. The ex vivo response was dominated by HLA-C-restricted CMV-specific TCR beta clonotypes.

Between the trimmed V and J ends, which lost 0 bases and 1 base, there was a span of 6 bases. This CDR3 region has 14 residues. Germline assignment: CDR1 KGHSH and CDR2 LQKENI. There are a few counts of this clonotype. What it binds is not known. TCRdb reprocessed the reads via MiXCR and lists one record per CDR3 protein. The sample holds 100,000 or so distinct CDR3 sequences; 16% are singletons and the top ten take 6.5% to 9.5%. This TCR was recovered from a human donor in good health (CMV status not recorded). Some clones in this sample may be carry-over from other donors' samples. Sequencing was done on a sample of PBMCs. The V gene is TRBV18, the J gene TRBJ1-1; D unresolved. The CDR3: CASSPPKGNTEAFF. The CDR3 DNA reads TGTGCCAGCTCACCACCAAAAGGGAACACTGAAGCTTTCTTT.